Sequencing of this T cell receptor beta chain was carried out in a study of shared clonotypes between healthy human individuals. Overall study findings and caveats: Clonotype sharing among donors, it was expected, would be affected by sequencing depth. Blood was the only sampled material, and tissue repertoires likely differ.

The CDR3 is 16 residues long. A word on this clone: As yet, its antigen is unknown.

When samples were unsorted, approximately 90 million PBMCs were used for genomic DNA. Assay used: immunoSEQ multiplex PCR; TCRdb lists only in-frame clones, some missing. The sample has about 490,000 clones, approximately 82% seen once; the top ten hold approximately 12%. Sequencing input: PBMCs. This TCR was sampled from a middle-aged woman in good health. Some clones in this sample may be carry-over from other donors' samples. The rearrangement joins TRBV21-1 to TRBJ1-1; the D call of TRBD1 is as the table states it, not checked on the DNA. TRBV21-1 is tagged as a pseudogene. The CDR3 loop reads CASSNGGNTTVTEAFF. CDR3 sequence (DNA): TGTGCCAGCAGCAATGGGGGCAACACTACGGTCACTGAAGCTTTCTTT.